This is a list of T cell receptor beta chains from one sample in a study of blood T cell repertoires in COVID-19. TCRdb's table, derived via immunoSEQ multiplex PCR, lists solely in-frame clones and lacks some. There are about 100,000 clones in the sample; roughly nine tenths occur only once, and about 2.2% lies in the top ten. Sequenced sample: peripheral blood. The receptor set was obtained from a man aged 45 to 65 with active COVID-19. The CDR3 runs from the conserved cysteine through the conserved F or W. Fields, in order: CDR3 protein, CDR3 DNA, D gene, V gene, J gene, clone size. A D gene is named only where the DNA matches it firmly. Only part of the rows carry a size: once, few, many, or a class if the clone is expanded.

CASRLEGLNNYGYTF	TGCGCCAGCAGATTGGAGGGGCTTAACAACTATGGCTACACCTTC	NA	TRBV5-1	TRBJ1-2	NA
CASSHWTVSTDTQYF	TGTGCCAGCAGCCATTGGACAGTCAGCACAGATACGCAGTATTTT	NA	TRBV3-1/TRBV3-2	TRBJ2-3	NA
CASSYSRGQLNTEAFF	TGTGCCAGCAGTTACTCGAGAGGACAGTTGAACACTGAAGCTTTCTTT	NA	TRBV6-5	TRBJ1-1	NA
CASRKGSDTQYF	TGTGCCAGCAGAAAGGGGTCAGATACGCAGTATTTT	NA	TRBV7-9	TRBJ2-3	NA
CASSILDEQYF	TGTGCCAGCAGCATCCTTGACGAGCAGTACTTC	NA	TRBV3-1/TRBV3-2	TRBJ2-7	NA
CASRTTANSNQPQHF	TGTGCCAGCAGGACGACAGCAAATAGCAATCAGCCCCAGCATTTT	NA	TRBV6-5	TRBJ1-5	NA
CAISERGTYNEQFF	TGTGCCATCAGTGAGCGGGGGACCTACAATGAGCAGTTCTTC	NA	TRBV10-3	TRBJ2-1	NA
CASSLTGNDEQFF	TGTGCCAGCAGCTTAACAGGGAACGATGAGCAGTTCTTC	NA	TRBV7-9	TRBJ2-1	once
CASSESRGGEQYF	TGTGCCAGCAGTGAGAGTAGAGGGGGCGAGCAGTACTTC	NA	TRBV6-4	TRBJ2-7	NA
CASSSTGLGAGETQYF	TGTGCCAGCAGCTCAACTGGACTGGGGGCTGGAGAGACCCAGTACTTC	NA	TRBV11-2	TRBJ2-5	NA
CASSLSVRDYEQYF	TGTGCCAGCAGTTTATCCGTCCGCGACTACGAGCAGTACTTC	NA	TRBV27	TRBJ2-7	NA
CASSPTATSYEQYF	TGTGCCAGCAGCCCGACAGCGACGAGCTACGAGCAGTACTTC	NA	TRBV6-5	TRBJ2-7	NA
CSGSYNEKLFF	TGCAGCGGAAGCTATAATGAAAAACTGTTTTTT	NA	TRBV29-1	TRBJ1-4	NA
CSAIATYGYTF	TGCAGTGCTATAGCAACCTATGGCTACACCTTC	NA	TRBV20-1	TRBJ1-2	NA
CASSKYQGCADTQYF	TGTGCCAGCAGCAAATACCAGGGGTGCGCAGATACGCAGTATTTT	NA	TRBV21-1	TRBJ2-3	once
CASSYFRGQDNSPLHF	TGTGCCAGCAGTTACTTTAGAGGACAGGATAATTCACCCCTCCACTTT	TRBD1	TRBV6-5	TRBJ1-6	NA
CASSSIGDTQYF	TGTGCCAGCAGCTCCATCGGAGATACGCAGTATTTT	NA	TRBV13	TRBJ2-3	NA
CASSGRGRSGNTIYF	TGTGCCAGCAGCGGCAGGGGGAGGTCTGGAAACACCATATATTTT	TRBD1	TRBV6-6	TRBJ1-3	few
CASSWDRGNYGYTF	TGTGCCAGCAGCTGGGACAGGGGTAACTATGGCTACACCTTC	TRBD1	TRBV5-6	TRBJ1-2	NA
CASSPGLAGGGADTQYF	TGTGCCAGCAGTCCGGGACTAGCGGGAGGAGGGGCAGATACGCAGTATTTT	TRBD2	TRBV2	TRBJ2-3	NA
CASSATGGRTEAFF	TGTGCCAGTAGTGCGACAGGGGGCCGCACTGAAGCTTTCTTT	TRBD1	TRBV19	TRBJ1-1	NA
CASSSGPAREQYF	TGTGCCAGCAGCTCTGGGCCCGCCCGGGAGCAGTACTTC	NA	TRBV7-3	TRBJ2-7	many
CASSWGGQGYNEQFF	TGTGCCAGCAGCTGGGGGGGCCAAGGGTACAATGAGCAGTTCTTC	NA	TRBV5-8	TRBJ2-1	NA
CASSEGGPNEKLFF	TGTGCCAGCAGTGAGGGGGGGCCTAATGAAAAACTGTTTTTT	NA	TRBV6-1	TRBJ1-4	NA
CATSDYDPSIGRTEAFF	TGTGCCACCAGTGATTACGACCCGTCGATCGGGAGGACTGAAGCTTTCTTT	NA	TRBV24-1	TRBJ1-1	NA
CASSSITGTGGTNNEQFF	TGCGCCAGCAGCTCGATTACCGGGACAGGGGGGACCAACAATGAGCAGTTCTTC	TRBD1	TRBV5-1	TRBJ2-1	NA
CASTPKTDRRSGNTIYF	TGTGCCAGCACCCCAAAAACGGACAGGCGGTCTGGAAACACCATATATTTT	NA	TRBV21-1	TRBJ1-3	NA
CASSIRAGGPVGDEQFF	TGTGCCAGTAGTATTCGAGCGGGAGGGCCCGTTGGCGATGAGCAGTTCTTC	TRBD2	TRBV19	TRBJ2-1	few
CASRDRGSYEQYF	TGTGCCAGCCGGGACAGGGGATCTTACGAGCAGTACTTC	TRBD1	TRBV19	TRBJ2-7	NA
CASSPPAGLSTDTQYF	TGTGCCAGCTCACCACCGGCGGGGCTCAGCACAGATACGCAGTATTTT	NA	TRBV18	TRBJ2-3	NA
CSVLERRSSGYTF	TGCAGCGTTCTGGAGAGGCGGTCATCGGGCTACACCTTC	NA	TRBV29-1	TRBJ1-2	once
CASSLNGWAQYF	TGTGCCAGCAGTTTAAACGGGTGGGCCCAGTACTTC	NA	TRBV6-5	TRBJ2-5	NA
CASSRRLVHDTGELFF	TGTGCCAGCAGCCGGCGGCTCGTTCATGACACCGGGGAGCTGTTTTTT	NA	TRBV7-9	TRBJ2-2	NA
CASSWGLSGNTIYF	TGTGCCAGCAGCTGGGGACTCTCTGGAAACACCATATATTTT	NA	TRBV5-4	TRBJ1-3	NA
CASSIRLLAHNEQFF	TGTGCCAGTAGTATCCGACTACTGGCCCACAATGAGCAGTTCTTC	NA	TRBV19	TRBJ2-1	NA
CASSLGTSGGQHSTDTQYF	TGTGCCAGCAGCTTGGGGACTAGCGGGGGTCAACATAGCACAGATACGCAGTATTTT	TRBD2	TRBV5-4	TRBJ2-3	NA
CASSPLGQGDEQYF	TGTGCCAGCTCACCATTGGGACAGGGAGACGAGCAGTACTTC	TRBD1	TRBV18	TRBJ2-7	few
CASSLASGNNSPLHF	TGCGCCAGCAGCTTGGCCTCGGGGAATAATTCACCCCTCCACTTT	NA	TRBV5-1	TRBJ1-6	once
CASSHTGANTEAFF	TGTGCCAGCTCACACACAGGGGCGAACACTGAAGCTTTCTTT	TRBD1	TRBV18	TRBJ1-1	NA
CASSQARGQGNTIYF	TGTGCCAGCAGCCAAGCGCGGGGACAGGGGAACACCATATATTTT	TRBD1	TRBV4-2	TRBJ1-3	NA
CASRLVAGGPSNEQFF	TGTGCCAGTAGATTGGTAGCGGGAGGGCCCTCCAATGAGCAGTTCTTC	TRBD2	TRBV19	TRBJ2-1	NA
CASSLESLAGYEQFF	TGTGCCAGCAGCTTAGAATCACTAGCGGGTTATGAGCAGTTCTTC	TRBD2	TRBV7-2	TRBJ2-1	NA
CASSDRTGWELFF	TGTGCCAGCAGTGACCGGACAGGCTGGGAGCTGTTTTTT	TRBD1	TRBV6-1	TRBJ2-2	NA
CASRAGQEYNEQFF	TGCGCCAGCAGAGCGGGACAGGAGTACAATGAGCAGTTCTTC	NA	TRBV5-1	TRBJ2-1	NA
CASSIGGSGEEKLFF	TGTGCCAGTAGTATAGGAGGGTCGGGTGAAGAAAAACTGTTTTTT	NA	TRBV19	TRBJ1-4	NA
CASSLGGSGEETQYF	TGTGCCAGCAGCTTAGGAGGTAGCGGCGAAGAGACCCAGTACTTC	NA	TRBV13	TRBJ2-5	once
CASSLGTVLVKNIQYF	TGCGCCAGCAGCTTGGGGACAGTTCTAGTCAAAAACATTCAGTACTTC	NA	TRBV5-1	TRBJ2-4	NA
CASSQAGLAGVMNTQYF	TGTGCCAGCAGCCAAGCGGGACTAGCGGGGGTAATGAATACGCAGTATTTT	TRBD2	TRBV3-1/TRBV3-2	TRBJ2-3	NA
CASRSPSSYEQYF	TGTGCCAGCCGATCCCCCAGCTCCTACGAGCAGTACTTC	NA	TRBV3-1/TRBV3-2	TRBJ2-7	NA
CASRLGGGYGYTF	TGTGCCAGCAGACTAGGGGGTGGCTATGGCTACACCTTC	NA	TRBV28	TRBJ1-2	NA
CASSLAQSYGYTF	TGTGCCAGCAGTTTAGCACAGTCCTATGGCTACACCTTC	NA	TRBV12-3/TRBV12-4	TRBJ1-2	NA
CASSPLREGAFF	TGTGCCAGCTCACCACTCAGGGAAGGGGCTTTCTTT	NA	TRBV18	TRBJ1-1	NA
CASSVGGRAAGELFF	TGTGCCAGCAGCGTAGGCGGGAGGGCCGCCGGGGAGCTGTTTTTT	TRBD2	TRBV9	TRBJ2-2	NA
CASSRTEANYGYTF	TGTGCCAGCAGCAGGACGGAGGCTAACTATGGCTACACCTTC	NA	TRBV6-6	TRBJ1-2	NA
CASSQSDTGDTQYF	TGTGCCAGCAGCCAGTCTGATACAGGCGATACGCAGTATTTT	NA	TRBV3-1/TRBV3-2	TRBJ2-3	NA
CASSLGAQETQYF	TGTGCCAGCAGCTTAGGGGCTCAAGAGACCCAGTACTTC	NA	TRBV7-2	TRBJ2-5	NA
CASSQDRSGVFTEAFF	TGCGCCAGCAGCCAAGACCGCTCGGGGGTTTTCACTGAAGCTTTCTTT	NA	TRBV4-1	TRBJ1-1	NA
CASSQEHGTSGTGELFF	TGTGCCAGCAGCCAGGAACACGGGACTAGCGGAACCGGGGAGCTGTTTTTT	TRBD2	TRBV4-2	TRBJ2-2	NA
CASSSRTTRGGNEQFF	TGTGCCAGCAGCTCCCGGACTACTCGAGGAGGCAATGAGCAGTTCTTC	NA	TRBV7-9	TRBJ2-1	NA